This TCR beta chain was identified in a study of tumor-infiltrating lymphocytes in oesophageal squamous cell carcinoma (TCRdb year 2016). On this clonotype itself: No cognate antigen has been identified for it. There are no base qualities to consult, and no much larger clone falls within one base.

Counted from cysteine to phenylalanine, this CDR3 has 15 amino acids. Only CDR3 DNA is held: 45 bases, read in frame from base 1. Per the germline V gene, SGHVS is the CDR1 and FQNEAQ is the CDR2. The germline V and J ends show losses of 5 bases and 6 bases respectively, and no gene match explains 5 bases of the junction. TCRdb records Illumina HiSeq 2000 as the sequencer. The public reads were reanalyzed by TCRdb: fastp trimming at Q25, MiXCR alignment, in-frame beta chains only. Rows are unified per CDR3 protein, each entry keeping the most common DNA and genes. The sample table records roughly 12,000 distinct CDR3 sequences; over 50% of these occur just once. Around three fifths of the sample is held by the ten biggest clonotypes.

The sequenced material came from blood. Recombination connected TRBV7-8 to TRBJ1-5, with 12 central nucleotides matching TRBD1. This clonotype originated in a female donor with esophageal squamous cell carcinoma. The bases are TGTGCCAGCAGCGGAGGGACAGGGGGCCTTCAGCCCCAGCATTTT. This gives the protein CASSGGTGGLQPQHF.